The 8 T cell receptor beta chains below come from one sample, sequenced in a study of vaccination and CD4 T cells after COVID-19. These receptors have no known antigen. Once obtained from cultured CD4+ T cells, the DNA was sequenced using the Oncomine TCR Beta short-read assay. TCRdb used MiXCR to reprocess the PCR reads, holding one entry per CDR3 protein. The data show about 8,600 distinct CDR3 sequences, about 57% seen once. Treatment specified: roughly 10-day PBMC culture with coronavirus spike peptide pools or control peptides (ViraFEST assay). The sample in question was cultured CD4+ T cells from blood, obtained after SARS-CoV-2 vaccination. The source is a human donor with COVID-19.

This CDR3 is CASSQGGGLEQYF. The CDR3 DNA follows: TGTGCCAGCAGCCAAGGTGGGGGGCTGGAGCAGTACTTC. This chain links TRBV4-2 with TRBJ2-7; D may be TRBD1 or TRBD2 (6 bases each). The germline gives CDR1 LGHNA, CDR2 YNFKEQ. The CDR3 spans 13 residues. V lost 1 base, J lost 7 bases, and 11 bases lay in between.

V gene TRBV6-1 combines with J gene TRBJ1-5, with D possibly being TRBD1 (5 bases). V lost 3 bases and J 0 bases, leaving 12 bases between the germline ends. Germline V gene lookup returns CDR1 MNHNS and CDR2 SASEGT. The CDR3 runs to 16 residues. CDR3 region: CASSDLPGRSNQPQHF. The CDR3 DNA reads TGTGCCAGCAGTGACCTCCCAGGGCGTAGCAATCAGCCCCAGCATTTT.

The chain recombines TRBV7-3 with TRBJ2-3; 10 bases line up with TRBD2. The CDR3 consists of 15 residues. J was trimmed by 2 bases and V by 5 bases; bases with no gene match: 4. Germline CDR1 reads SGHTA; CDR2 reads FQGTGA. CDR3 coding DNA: TGTGCCAGCAGCCGCAGCGGGGGGGCCACAGATACGCAGTATTTT. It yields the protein CASSRSGGATDTQYF.

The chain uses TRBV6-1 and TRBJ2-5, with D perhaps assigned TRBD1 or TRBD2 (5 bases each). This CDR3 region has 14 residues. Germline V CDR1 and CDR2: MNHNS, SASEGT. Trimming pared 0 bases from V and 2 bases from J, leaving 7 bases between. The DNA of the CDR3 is TGTGCCAGCAGTGAAGCTGGGGGACAAGAGACCCAGTACTTC. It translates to CASSEAGGQETQYF.

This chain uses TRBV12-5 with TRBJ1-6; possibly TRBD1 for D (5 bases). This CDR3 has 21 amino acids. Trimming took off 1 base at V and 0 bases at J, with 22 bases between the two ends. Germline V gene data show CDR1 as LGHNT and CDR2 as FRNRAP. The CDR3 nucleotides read TGTGCTAGTGGTTTGGCCCTGCCCAACTTCGGTCAGGGCTCCTATAATTCACCCCTCCACTTT. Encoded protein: CASGLALPNFGQGSYNSPLHF.

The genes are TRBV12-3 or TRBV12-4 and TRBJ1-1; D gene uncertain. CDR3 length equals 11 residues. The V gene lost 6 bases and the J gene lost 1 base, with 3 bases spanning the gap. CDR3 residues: CASRQNTEAFF. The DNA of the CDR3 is TGTGCCAGCAGGCAGAACACTGAAGCTTTCTTT.

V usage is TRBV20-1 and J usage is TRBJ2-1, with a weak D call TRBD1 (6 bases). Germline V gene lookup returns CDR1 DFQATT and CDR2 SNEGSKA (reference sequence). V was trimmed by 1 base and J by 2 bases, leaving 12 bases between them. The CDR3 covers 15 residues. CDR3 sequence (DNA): TGCAGTGCTAGAGGGGGCAGGGGAGCCTACAATGAGCAGTTCTTC. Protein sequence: CSARGGRGAYNEQFF.

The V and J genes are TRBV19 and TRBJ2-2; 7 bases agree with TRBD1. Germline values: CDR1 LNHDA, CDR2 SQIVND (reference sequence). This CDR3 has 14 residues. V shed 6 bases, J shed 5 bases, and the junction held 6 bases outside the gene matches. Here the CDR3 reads CASRGDRETGELFF. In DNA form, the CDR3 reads TGTGCCAGTAGGGGGGACAGAGAGACCGGGGAGCTGTTTTTT.